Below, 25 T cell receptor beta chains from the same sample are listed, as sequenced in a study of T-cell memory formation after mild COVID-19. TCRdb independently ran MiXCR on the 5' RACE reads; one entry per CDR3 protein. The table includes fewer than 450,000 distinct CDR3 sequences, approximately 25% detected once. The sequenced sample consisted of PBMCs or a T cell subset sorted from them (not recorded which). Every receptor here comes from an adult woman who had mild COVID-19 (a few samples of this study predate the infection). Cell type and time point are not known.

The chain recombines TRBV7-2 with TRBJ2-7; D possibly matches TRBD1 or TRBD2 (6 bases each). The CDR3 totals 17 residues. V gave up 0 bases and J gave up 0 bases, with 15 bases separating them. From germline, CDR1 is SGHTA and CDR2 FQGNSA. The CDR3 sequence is CASSLAIGGILSYEQYF. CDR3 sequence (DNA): TGTGCCAGCAGCTTAGCGATAGGGGGGATCCTCTCCTACGAGCAGTACTTC.

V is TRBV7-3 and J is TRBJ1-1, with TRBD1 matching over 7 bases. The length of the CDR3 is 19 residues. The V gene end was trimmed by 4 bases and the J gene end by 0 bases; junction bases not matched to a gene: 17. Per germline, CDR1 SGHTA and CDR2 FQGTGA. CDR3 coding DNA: TGTGCCAGCAGCTCTTTTCAGGGGGGGCGCAGGCCCATGAACACTGAAGCTTTCTTT. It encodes CASSSFQGGRRPMNTEAFF.

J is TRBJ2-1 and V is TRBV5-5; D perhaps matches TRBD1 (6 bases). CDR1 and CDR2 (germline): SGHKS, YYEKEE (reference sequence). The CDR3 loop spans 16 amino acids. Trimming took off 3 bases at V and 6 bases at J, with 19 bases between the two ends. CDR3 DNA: TGTGCCAGCAGCTATACAGGGTTGAGCCTTTCCAATGAGCAGTTCTTC. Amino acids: CASSYTGLSLSNEQFF.

The CDR3 DNA follows: TGTGCCAGCAGAGGGCGGGAGTTGAAAGATACGCAGTATTTT. This translates into CASRGRELKDTQYF. The J gene is TRBJ2-3, the V gene TRBV12-3 or TRBV12-4; 7 bases match TRBD2. J gave up 5 bases and V 6 bases, and 8 bases lay outside the gene matches. This CDR3 region has 14 residues.

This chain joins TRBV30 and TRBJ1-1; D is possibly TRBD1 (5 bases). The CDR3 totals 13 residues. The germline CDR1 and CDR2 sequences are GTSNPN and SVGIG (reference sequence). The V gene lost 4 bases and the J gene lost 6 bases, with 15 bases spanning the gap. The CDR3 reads CAWKFGTGSEAFF. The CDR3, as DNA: TGTGCCTGGAAATTCGGGACGGGCTCTGAAGCTTTCTTT.

CDR3 amino acids: CSARPGDRFGGDTEAFF. CDR3 nucleotide sequence: TGCAGTGCTAGGCCAGGGGATCGTTTTGGCGGCGACACTGAAGCTTTCTTT. This chain uses TRBV20-1 with TRBJ1-1, with D tentatively TRBD1 (6 bases). CDR3 size: 17 residues. Germline V gene data show CDR1 as DFQATT and CDR2 as SNEGSKA (reference sequence). Trimming left V 3 bases short and J 3 bases short, with 23 bases between.

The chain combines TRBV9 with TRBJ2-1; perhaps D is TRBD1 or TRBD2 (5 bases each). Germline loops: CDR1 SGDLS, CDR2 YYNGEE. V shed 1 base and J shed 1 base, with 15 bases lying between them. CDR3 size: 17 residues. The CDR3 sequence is CASSVHPGTTSYNEQFF. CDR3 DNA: TGTGCCAGCAGCGTACACCCAGGGACGACGTCCTACAATGAGCAGTTCTTC.

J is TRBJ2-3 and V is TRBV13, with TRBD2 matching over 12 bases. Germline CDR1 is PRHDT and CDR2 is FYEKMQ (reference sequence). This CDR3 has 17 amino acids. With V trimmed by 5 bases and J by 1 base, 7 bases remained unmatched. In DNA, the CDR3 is TGTGCCAGCAGCATCGGACTAGCGGGGTCTGGCACAGATACGCAGTATTTT. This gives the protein CASSIGLAGSGTDTQYF. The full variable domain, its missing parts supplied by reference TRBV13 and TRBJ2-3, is AAGVIQSPRHLIKEKRETATLKCYPIPRHDTVYWYQQGPGQDPQFLISFYEKMQSDKGSIPDRFSAQQFSDYHSELNMSSLELGDSALYFCASSIGLAGSGTDTQYFGPGTRLTVL.

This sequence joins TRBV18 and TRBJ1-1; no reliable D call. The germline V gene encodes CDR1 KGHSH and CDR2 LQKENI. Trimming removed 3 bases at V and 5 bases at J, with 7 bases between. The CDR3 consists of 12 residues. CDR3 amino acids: CASSPEQTEAFF. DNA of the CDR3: TGTGCCAGCTCACCGGAGCAAACTGAAGCTTTCTTT.

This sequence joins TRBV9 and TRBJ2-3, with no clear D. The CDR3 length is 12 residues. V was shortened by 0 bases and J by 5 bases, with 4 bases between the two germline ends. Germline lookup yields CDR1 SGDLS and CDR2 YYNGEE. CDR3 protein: CASSVDRDTQYF. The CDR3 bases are TGTGCCAGCAGCGTAGACCGAGATACGCAGTATTTT.

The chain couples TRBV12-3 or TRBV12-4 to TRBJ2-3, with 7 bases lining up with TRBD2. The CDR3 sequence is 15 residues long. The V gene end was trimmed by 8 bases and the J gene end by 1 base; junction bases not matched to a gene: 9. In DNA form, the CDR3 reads TGTGCCAGCGGCCTGGGGGGGACCCGCACAGATACGCAGTATTTT. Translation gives CASGLGGTRTDTQYF.

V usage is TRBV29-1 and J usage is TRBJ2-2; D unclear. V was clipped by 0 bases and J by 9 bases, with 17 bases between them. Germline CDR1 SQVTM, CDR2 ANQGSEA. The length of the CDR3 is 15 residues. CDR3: CSVEDLGGESRELFF. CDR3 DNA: TGCAGCGTTGAAGATCTGGGTGGGGAAAGCAGGGAGCTGTTTTTT.

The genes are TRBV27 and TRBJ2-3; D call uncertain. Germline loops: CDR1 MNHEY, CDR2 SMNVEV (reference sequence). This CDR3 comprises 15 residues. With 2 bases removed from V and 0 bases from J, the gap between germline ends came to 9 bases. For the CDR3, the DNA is TGTGCCAGCAGTTTACCCCCTTCTAGCACAGATACGCAGTATTTT. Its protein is CASSLPPSSTDTQYF.

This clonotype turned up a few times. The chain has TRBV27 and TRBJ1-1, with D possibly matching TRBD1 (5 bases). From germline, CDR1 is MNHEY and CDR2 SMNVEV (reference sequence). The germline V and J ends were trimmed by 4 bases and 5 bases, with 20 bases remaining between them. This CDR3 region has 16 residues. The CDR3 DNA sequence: TGTGCCAGCAGTTCCCAGGACACTTACACGGGGACTGAAGCTTTCTTT. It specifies CASSSQDTYTGTEAFF.

The CDR3: CASTGAGTSGEPYQETQYF. The CDR3 bases are TGTGCCAGTACTGGAGCGGGGACTAGCGGGGAACCGTACCAAGAGACCCAGTACTTC. V and J are TRBV6-1 and TRBJ2-5, with TRBD2 identical over 13 bases. The CDR3 has 19 residues. V lost 9 bases and J lost 0; bases outside the gene matches: 16. Germline CDR1 MNHNS, CDR2 SASEGT.

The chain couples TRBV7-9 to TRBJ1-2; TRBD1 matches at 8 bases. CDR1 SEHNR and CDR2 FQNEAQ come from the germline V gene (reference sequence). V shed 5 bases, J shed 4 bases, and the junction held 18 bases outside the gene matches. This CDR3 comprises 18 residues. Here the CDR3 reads CASSIPVPDRGGSYGYTF. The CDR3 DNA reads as TGTGCCAGCAGCATACCAGTGCCCGACAGGGGAGGCAGCTATGGCTACACCTTC. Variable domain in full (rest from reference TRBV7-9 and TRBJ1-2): DTGVSQNPRHKITKRGQNVTFRCDPISEHNRLYWYRQTLGQGPEFLTYFQNEAQLEKSRLLSDRFSAERPKGSFSTLEIQRTEQGDSAMYLCASSIPVPDRGGSYGYTFGSGTRLTVV.

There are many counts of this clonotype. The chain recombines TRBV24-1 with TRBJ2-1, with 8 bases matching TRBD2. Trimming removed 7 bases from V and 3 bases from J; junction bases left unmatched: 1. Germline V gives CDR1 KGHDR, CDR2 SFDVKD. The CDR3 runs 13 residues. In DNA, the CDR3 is TGTGCCACCAGAGCGGGAGACTACAATGAGCAGTTCTTC. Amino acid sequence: CATRAGDYNEQFF.

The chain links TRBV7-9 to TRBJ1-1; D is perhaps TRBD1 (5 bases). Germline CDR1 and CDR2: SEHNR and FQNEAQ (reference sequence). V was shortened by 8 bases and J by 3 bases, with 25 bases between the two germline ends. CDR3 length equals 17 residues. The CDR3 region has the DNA TGTGCCAGCGTTAGAGGGGCCCGGACATTTGGCGACACTGAAGCTTTCTTT. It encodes CASVRGARTFGDTEAFF.

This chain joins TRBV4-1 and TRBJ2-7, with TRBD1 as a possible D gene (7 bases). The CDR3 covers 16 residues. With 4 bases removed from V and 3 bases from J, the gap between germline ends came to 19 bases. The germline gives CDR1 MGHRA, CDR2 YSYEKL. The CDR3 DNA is TGCGCCAGCAGCCCGACAGGGCTCGGGGGAATCTACGAGCAGTACTTC. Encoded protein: CASSPTGLGGIYEQYF.

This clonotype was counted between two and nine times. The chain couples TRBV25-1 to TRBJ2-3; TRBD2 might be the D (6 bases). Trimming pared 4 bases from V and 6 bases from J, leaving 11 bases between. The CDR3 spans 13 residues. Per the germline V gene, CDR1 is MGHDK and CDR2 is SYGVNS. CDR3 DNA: TGTGCCAGCAGTGGCGGGACCAGGGATACGCAGTATTTT. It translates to CASSGGTRDTQYF.

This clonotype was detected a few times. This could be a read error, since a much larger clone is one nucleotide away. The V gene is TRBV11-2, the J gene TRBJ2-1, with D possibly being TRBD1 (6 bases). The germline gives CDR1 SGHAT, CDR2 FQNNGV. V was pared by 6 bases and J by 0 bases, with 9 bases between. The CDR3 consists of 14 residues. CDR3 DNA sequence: TGTGCCAGCAGACTAGGGGGCTCCTACAATGAGCAGTTCTTC. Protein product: CASRLGGSYNEQFF.

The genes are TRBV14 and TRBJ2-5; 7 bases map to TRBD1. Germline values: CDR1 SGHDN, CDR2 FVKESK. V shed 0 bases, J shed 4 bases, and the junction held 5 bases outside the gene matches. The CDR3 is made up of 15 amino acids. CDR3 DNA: TGTGCCAGCAGCCAAGATACAGGGGCGATAGAGACCCAGTACTTC. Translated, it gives CASSQDTGAIETQYF. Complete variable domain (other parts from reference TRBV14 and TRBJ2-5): EAGVTQFPSHSVIEKGQTVTLRCDPISGHDNLYWYRRVMGKEIKFLLHFVKESKQDESGMPNNRFLAERTGGTYSTLKVQPAELEDSGVYFCASSQDTGAIETQYFGPGTRLLVL.

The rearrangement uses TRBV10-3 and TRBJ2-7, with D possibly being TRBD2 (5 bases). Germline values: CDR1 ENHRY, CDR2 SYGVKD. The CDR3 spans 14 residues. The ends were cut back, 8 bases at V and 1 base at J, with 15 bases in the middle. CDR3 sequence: CAILSGDGSYEQYF. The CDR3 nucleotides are TGTGCCATCCTCTCCGGGGATGGGTCCTACGAGCAGTACTTC.

The CDR3 DNA reads TGTGCCAGCAGCTTTTGGCGAATGAACACTGAAGCTTTCTTT. Protein: CASSFWRMNTEAFF. The chain has TRBV5-6 and TRBJ1-1; no clear D gene. Germline V gives CDR1 SGHDT, CDR2 YYEEEE. V was trimmed by 2 bases and J by 0 bases, leaving 8 bases between them. The CDR3 length is 14 residues.

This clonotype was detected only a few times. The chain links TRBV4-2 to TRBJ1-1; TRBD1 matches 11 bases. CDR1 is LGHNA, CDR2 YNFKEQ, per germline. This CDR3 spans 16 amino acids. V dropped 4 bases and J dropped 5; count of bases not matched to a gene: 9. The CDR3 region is CASSPGQGARETEAFF. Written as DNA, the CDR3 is TGTGCCAGCAGCCCTGGACAGGGGGCGCGAGAGACTGAAGCTTTCTTT.